The 25 T cell receptor beta chains reported below all come from one sample, sequenced in a study of cytomegalovirus exposure and HLA in healthy donors. Researchers ran the PCR with 60 Vbeta and 13 Jbeta primers. The protocol was immunoSEQ multiplex PCR, while the TCRdb copy is restricted to in-frame clones and leaves out a portion. The table includes 100,000 to 150,000 clones, around 72% detected once. Sequencing input: PBMCs. Receptors were obtained from a middle-aged woman in good health and CMV-seronegative.

The rearrangement joins TRBV2 to TRBJ2-7, with 10 positions matching TRBD1. CDR3 length: 15 amino acids. V lost 7 bases to trimming and J lost 4 bases; unmatched junction nucleotides: 10. Germline V gene data show CDR1 as SNHLY and CDR2 as FYNNEI. The CDR3 loop is CASNAPGTGVYEQYF. The CDR3 nucleotides are TGTGCCAGCAACGCTCCCGGGACAGGGGTTTACGAGCAGTACTTC.

The J gene is TRBJ2-1, the V gene TRBV11-3; 7 bases match TRBD2. The V gene end was trimmed by 5 bases and the J gene end by 1 base; junction bases not matched to a gene: 2. The CDR3 runs 14 residues. Germline V gene sequence: CDR1 SGHNT, CDR2 YENEEA. CDR3 protein: CASSIGRSYNEQFF. The CDR3 DNA reads TGTGCCAGCAGCATCGGGAGGTCCTACAATGAGCAGTTCTTC.

This chain connects TRBV11-2 to TRBJ1-1; D unresolved. From germline, CDR1 is SGHAT and CDR2 FQNNGV. The CDR3 length is 12 residues. Between the trimmed V and J ends, which lost 5 bases and 10 bases, there was a span of 14 bases. The CDR3 DNA reads TGTGCCAGCAGCCATGACACCCTCGGAGCTTTCTTT. This translates into CASSHDTLGAFF.

V gene TRBV2 combines with J gene TRBJ2-7, with 15 positions matching TRBD2. CDR3 size: 14 residues. Germline V gene lookup returns CDR1 SNHLY and CDR2 FYNNEI. Trimming removed 6 bases from V and 4 bases from J; junction bases left unmatched: 1. The CDR3 DNA is TGTGCCAGCAGGGGGACTAGCGGGAGGTACGAGCAGTACTTC. This sequence encodes CASRGTSGRYEQYF.

This rearrangement joins TRBV7-9 to TRBJ2-1; D not certain. Trimming pared 3 bases from V and 6 bases from J, leaving 9 bases between. CDR3 length: 13 amino acids. The germline CDR1 and CDR2 sequences are SEHNR and FQNEAQ (reference sequence). The CDR3 sequence is CASSFVGGNEQFF. The DNA of the CDR3 is TGTGCCAGCAGCTTCGTCGGCGGCAATGAGCAGTTCTTC.

The J gene is TRBJ2-7, the V gene TRBV11-2; TRBD1 matches 8 bases. This CDR3 region has 14 residues. V was pared by 3 bases and J by 5 bases, with 6 bases of the junction left unmatched. Germline lookup yields CDR1 SGHAT and CDR2 FQNNGV. CDR3 residues: CASSFGQGSDEQYF. The CDR3 nucleotides are TGTGCCAGCAGCTTCGGACAGGGTAGCGACGAGCAGTACTTC.

V is TRBV27 and J is TRBJ2-7; D is possibly TRBD1 (6 bases). The V end was cut by 4 bases, the J end by 4 bases, with 17 bases between. The CDR3 covers 15 residues. Looked up from germline, CDR1 is MNHEY and CDR2 is SMNVEV (reference sequence). The CDR3: CASSSVGERGYEQYF. CDR3 bases: TGTGCCAGCAGTTCCGTGGGGGAGAGGGGGTACGAGCAGTACTTC.

V is TRBV19 and J is TRBJ1-3; D possibly corresponds to TRBD1 (5 bases). Trimming removed 2 bases at V and 0 bases at J, with 23 bases between. This CDR3 region has 20 residues. The germline CDR1 and CDR2 sequences are LNHDA and SQIVND (reference sequence). The CDR3 sequence: CASSIFVGVGVADSGNTIYF. The CDR3 nucleotides read TGTGCCAGTAGTATATTTGTAGGAGTAGGGGTAGCCGACTCTGGAAACACCATATATTTT.

This rearrangement joins TRBV28 to TRBJ2-7; 10 bases fit TRBD2. The CDR3 length is 15 residues. Unmatched junction bases numbered 8, after V lost 7 bases and J lost 2 bases. Germline CDR1 is MDHEN and CDR2 is SYDVKM. CDR3 in DNA: TGTGCCAGCACCCTTCCCACTAGCGGGACCTACGAGCAGTACTTC. Its translation: CASTLPTSGTYEQYF.

J is TRBJ1-5 and V is TRBV19; TRBD1 aligns across 8 bases. The CDR3 has 13 residues. The ends lost 9 bases at V and 4 bases at J; junction bases unmatched: 5. The germline V gene encodes CDR1 LNHDA and CDR2 SQIVND (reference sequence). The CDR3 DNA sequence: TGTGCCAGCCAGGACAGGGAGAATCAGCCCCAGCATTTT. Its protein is CASQDRENQPQHF.

The rearrangement uses TRBV19 and TRBJ2-7; D not certain. Germline CDR1 is LNHDA and CDR2 is SQIVND (reference sequence). CDR3 length: 12 residues. Trimming took off 3 bases at V and 2 bases at J, with 5 bases between the two ends. CDR3 nucleotides: TGTGCCAGTAGTATCCCTCCCTACGAGCAGTACTTC. It specifies CASSIPPYEQYF.

The gene calls are TRBV6-1 and TRBJ1-2; the match to TRBD1 covers 8 bases. V was clipped by 7 bases and J by 6 bases; unmatched bases: 10. The CDR3 consists of 14 residues. Germline V gives CDR1 MNHNS, CDR2 SASEGT. The CDR3 DNA follows: TGTGCCAGCAACTTGGACAGGGAAATTCATGGCTACACCTTC. This translates into CASNLDREIHGYTF.

As regards this clone: One end of the junction does not line up with germline, which may come from a read error. This chain uses TRBV30 with TRBJ2-6; the D gene is possibly TRBD1 (6 bases). This CDR3 contains 14 residues. The V gene's germline CDR1 is GTSNPN and CDR2 SVGIG (reference sequence). CDR3 residues: CAWTLGLGANGLTF. CDR3 in DNA: TGTGCCTGGACTCTGGGGTTGGGGGCCAACGGCCTGACTTTC.

CDR3 nucleotide sequence: TGTGCCTGGAGTGACAGACTAGCGGGAGGGCCGTCGGGGGAGACCCAGTACTTC. Protein sequence: CAWSDRLAGGPSGETQYF. This chain joins TRBV30 and TRBJ2-5; 14 bases agree with TRBD2. The CDR3 spans 18 residues. The germline CDR1 and CDR2 sequences are GTSNPN and SVGIG (reference sequence). V was pared by 1 base and J by 5 bases, with 12 bases of the junction left unmatched.

The V call is TRBV28, the J call TRBJ1-2, with D perhaps TRBD1 (6 bases). This CDR3 comprises 14 residues. The germline V and J ends were trimmed by 6 bases and 4 bases, with 15 bases remaining between them. Germline V lookup: CDR1 MDHEN, CDR2 SYDVKM. The DNA of the CDR3 is TGTGCCAGCAGCAAGAACAGGGCCGTCTATGGCTACACCTTC. It encodes CASSKNRAVYGYTF.

The gene calls are TRBV27 and TRBJ1-3; D is undetermined. The CDR3 totals 14 residues. CDR1 is MNHEY, CDR2 SMNVEV, per germline (reference sequence). Deletions cut 2 bases from V and 4 bases from J, with 9 bases between. The CDR3 sequence: CASSLEPRGNTIYF. CDR3 coding DNA: TGTGCCAGCAGTTTAGAACCCAGGGGAAACACCATATATTTT.

The V gene is TRBV19, the J gene TRBJ2-7; no reliable D call. V dropped 5 bases and J dropped 3 bases, with 11 bases sitting between them. The germline CDR1 and CDR2 sequences are LNHDA and SQIVND (reference sequence). The CDR3 spans 13 residues. CDR3 region: CASSPTENYEQYF. The CDR3 DNA reads TGTGCCAGTAGTCCGACGGAGAACTACGAGCAGTACTTC.

V usage is TRBV7-3 and J usage is TRBJ2-7; TRBD2 aligns across 11 bases. V was pared by 5 bases and J by 7 bases, with 10 bases of the junction left unmatched. The germline V gene has CDR1 SGHTA and CDR2 FQGTGA. This CDR3 is 15 amino acids long. The CDR3 is CASSPGTSGLKEQYF. DNA for the CDR3: TGTGCCAGCAGCCCCGGGACTAGCGGTTTAAAGGAGCAGTACTTC.

The CDR3: CAPIWGGAFF. Here the CDR3 DNA reads TGTGCCCCCATCTGGGGGGGAGCTTTCTTT. The chain uses TRBV19 and TRBJ1-1; D perhaps matches TRBD1 (5 bases). The CDR3 sequence is 10 residues long. Germline V gene sequence: CDR1 LNHDA, CDR2 SQIVND (reference sequence). V lost 11 bases and J 10 bases, leaving 14 bases between the germline ends.

The chain combines TRBV27 with TRBJ2-1, with 11 bases aligning to TRBD2. V lost 5 bases to trimming and J lost 4 bases; unmatched junction nucleotides: 7. This CDR3 contains 16 residues. The V gene's germline CDR1 is MNHEY and CDR2 SMNVEV (reference sequence). CDR3 nucleotides: TGTGCCAGCAGTCCACTTCTAGCGGGGGGTTACAATGAGCAGTTCTTC. The encoded protein is CASSPLLAGGYNEQFF.

The V and J genes are TRBV28 and TRBJ2-3; 8 positions agree with TRBD1. The CDR3 has 20 residues. CDR1 and CDR2 from the germline V gene are MDHEN and SYDVKM. V shed 6 bases and J 3 bases; nucleotides not matched to a gene: 23. The CDR3 DNA follows: TGTGCCAGCAGGAACACCGGGACAGGACCCTTCCGGGGGACAACAGATACGCAGTATTTT. This gives the protein CASRNTGTGPFRGTTDTQYF.

V usage is TRBV29-1 and J usage is TRBJ1-5; the match to TRBD1 covers 7 bases. CDR3 length: 14 residues. Germline trimming cut 4 bases from V and 6 bases from J; bases unmatched to any gene: 9. Germline assignment: CDR1 SQVTM and CDR2 ANQGSEA. The CDR3 DNA reads as TGCAGCGTTGTTGAGACAGGGAAAGGTCAGCCCCAGCATTTT. Translated, it gives CSVVETGKGQPQHF.

The chain links TRBV7-3 to TRBJ2-6, with a weak D call TRBD2 (6 bases). Germline values: CDR1 SGHTA, CDR2 FQGTGA. Trimming stripped 0 bases from V and 2 bases from J, with 8 bases between. The CDR3 runs to 16 residues. CDR3 in DNA: TGTGCCAGCAGCTTAACGGGGGAGGCTGGGGCCAACGTCCTGACTTTC. This translates into CASSLTGEAGANVLTF.

The V call is TRBV25-1, the J call TRBJ2-1, with TRBD2 matching 8 bases. Unmatched junction bases numbered 12, after V lost 5 bases and J lost 6 bases. Germline V gives CDR1 MGHDK, CDR2 SYGVNS. CDR3 length: 16 residues. The CDR3 region is CASSRPGTSPLNEQFF. The CDR3 DNA reads TGTGCCAGCAGTCGGCCCGGGACTAGTCCCCTCAATGAGCAGTTCTTC. Based on the CDR3 plus reference TRBV25-1 and TRBJ2-1, the full variable domain is EADIYQTPRYLVIGTGKKITLECSQTMGHDKMYWYQQDPGMELHLIHYSYGVNSTEKGDLSSESTVSRIRTEHFPLTLESARPSHTSQYLCASSRPGTSPLNEQFFGPGTRLTVL.

V is TRBV9 and J is TRBJ2-7; 9 bases are a match to TRBD1. From germline, CDR1 is SGDLS and CDR2 YYNGEE. The J segment lost 4 bases and the V segment lost 2 bases, leaving 16 bases of the junction unmatched. The CDR3 runs to 18 residues. The CDR3 loop is CASSVHETGGGGQYEQYF. The CDR3 region has the DNA TGTGCCAGCAGCGTTCACGAGACAGGGGGTGGAGGTCAGTACGAGCAGTACTTC.